These 11 T cell receptor beta chains share one sample of origin, sequenced in a study of T-cell memory formation after mild COVID-19. TCRdb redid the calling of the 5' RACE reads with MiXCR, one entry per CDR3 protein. This table has about 450,000 distinct CDR3 sequences, 20% to 30% appearing once. The sequenced material came from PBMCs or a T cell subset sorted from them (not recorded which). The receptors were gathered from an adult woman who had mild COVID-19 (a few samples of this study predate the infection). Cell type and time point are not known.

This clonotype was seen only a few times. The rearrangement uses TRBV18 and TRBJ2-7; D ambiguous. The V gene's germline CDR1 is KGHSH and CDR2 LQKENI. V was cut by 4 bases and J by 2 bases, with 15 bases left in between. This CDR3 has 15 residues. The CDR3 DNA sequence: TGTGCCAGCTCACAGTGGCAGGAACAGACCTACGAGCAGTACTTC. Protein sequence: CASSQWQEQTYEQYF.

V and J are TRBV10-3 and TRBJ2-1, with 11 bases identical to TRBD2. Germline CDR1 reads ENHRY; CDR2 reads SYGVKD. Losses at the gene ends were 6 bases for V and 7 bases for J; bases not matched to a gene: 5. CDR3 length: 14 amino acids. The CDR3 reads CAISTSGGMNEQFF. For the CDR3, the DNA is TGTGCCATCAGCACTAGCGGGGGAATGAATGAGCAGTTCTTC.

The V gene is TRBV5-1, the J gene TRBJ1-1; D gene unclear. The V end lost 3 bases, the J end lost 0 bases, and 12 bases lay between the germline ends. This CDR3 comprises 15 residues. The germline gives CDR1 SGHRS, CDR2 YFSETQ. In nucleotides, the CDR3 is TGCGCCAGCAGCTCCCCGGGAGGGTTGAACACTGAAGCTTTCTTT. This encodes CASSSPGGLNTEAFF.

A few counts support this clonotype. The V call is TRBV7-9, the J call TRBJ2-3, with D tentatively TRBD1 or TRBD2 (6 bases each). The germline gives CDR1 SEHNR, CDR2 FQNEAQ (reference sequence). V lost 5 bases and J lost 3, with 15 bases in between. This CDR3 has 15 residues. CDR3: CASSARGRGTDTQYF. The CDR3 DNA is TGTGCCAGCAGCGCACGGGGGCGCGGGACAGATACGCAGTATTTT. Variable domain in full (rest from reference TRBV7-9 and TRBJ2-3): DTGVSQNPRHKITKRGQNVTFRCDPISEHNRLYWYRQTLGQGPEFLTYFQNEAQLEKSRLLSDRFSAERPKGSFSTLEIQRTEQGDSAMYLCASSARGRGTDTQYFGPGTRLTVL.

The V gene is TRBV5-4, the J gene TRBJ1-3; unclear D gene. V shed 2 bases and J shed 8 bases, with 11 bases lying between them. The CDR3 extends over 13 amino acids. CDR1 is SGHNT, CDR2 YYREEE, per germline (reference sequence). The chain's CDR3 is CASSFGQRDTIYF. The CDR3 DNA follows: TGTGCCAGCAGCTTCGGCCAACGGGACACCATATATTTT.

The chain carries TRBV24-1 and TRBJ2-4; the D gene is possibly TRBD1 (6 bases). Germline V gene data show CDR1 as KGHDR and CDR2 as SFDVKD. V was cut by 5 bases and J by 7 bases, with 11 bases left in between. The CDR3 loop spans 13 amino acids. The CDR3 region is CATSVPGANIQYF. The CDR3 bases are TGTGCCACCAGTGTTCCAGGGGCTAACATTCAGTACTTC.

This clonotype was seen many times. The rearrangement joins TRBV5-6 to TRBJ2-5; weak D call: TRBD2 (5 bases). The germline V gene has CDR1 SGHDT and CDR2 YYEEEE. The CDR3 totals 14 residues. V was clipped by 4 bases and J by 2 bases, with 12 bases between them. The CDR3 DNA reads TGTGCCAGCAGCCGTGGACTCATACAAGAGACCCAGTACTTC. It translates to CASSRGLIQETQYF.

V usage is TRBV12-3 or TRBV12-4 and J usage is TRBJ2-5, with 9 nucleotides matching TRBD2. This CDR3 is 17 amino acids long. V was pared by 3 bases and J by 5 bases, with 13 bases of the junction left unmatched. The DNA of the CDR3 is TGTGCCAGCAGTTTGAGTAGCGGGAGCCTGCTGGGGGAGACCCAGTACTTC. This gives the protein CASSLSSGSLLGETQYF.

This clonotype turned up a few times. The genes are TRBV7-2 and TRBJ2-1; D ambiguous. V lost 1 base and J 6 bases, leaving 10 bases between the germline ends. Germline loops: CDR1 SGHTA, CDR2 FQGNSA. This CDR3 has 14 amino acids. The CDR3 nucleotides are TGTGCCAGCAGCTTAGAAACAGCCGTCAATGAGCAGTTCTTC. It yields the protein CASSLETAVNEQFF.

In its sample, this clonotype was seen a few times. The chain joins TRBV7-2 to TRBJ2-1; 7 bases fit TRBD2. CDR1 is SGHTA, CDR2 FQGNSA, per germline. V trimming: 4 bases; J trimming: 8 bases; junction bases outside the gene matches: 11. The CDR3 has 15 amino acids. For the CDR3, the DNA is TGTGCCAGCAGCTACGTCGGGGCGGGAGCCCATGAGCAGTTCTTC. Translated: CASSYVGAGAHEQFF.

This rearrangement joins TRBV18 to TRBJ2-7; D is ambiguous. This CDR3 has 13 amino acids. Germline V gives CDR1 KGHSH, CDR2 LQKENI. The V end lost 3 bases, the J end lost 5 bases, and 11 bases lay between the germline ends. The CDR3 protein is CASSPPPPNEQYF. CDR3 in DNA: TGTGCCAGCTCACCCCCGCCTCCTAACGAGCAGTACTTC.